This paragraph covers one T cell receptor beta chain sequence. The antigen is not known. Sequencing was performed with immunoSEQ multiplex PCR; in TCRdb, only in-frame clones are kept and a portion is missing. The repertoire holds some 73,000 clones, 75% to 85% seen once, with just over 2.5% in the top ten. The data were taken from a study of memory CD4+ T cells and cytomegalovirus serostatus. General observations from the study: Repertoires predicted CMV serostatus with median bootstrapped AUC of about 0.96.

CDR1 and CDR2 (germline): LNHDA, SQIVND (reference sequence). Between the trimmed V and J ends, which lost 3 bases and 4 bases, there was a span of 9 bases. This CDR3 is 13 amino acids long. Single viable CD3+CD4+CD8-CD45RO+ cells were sorted as the memory CD4+ T cells. The TCR comes from an adult in good health and CMV-seropositive. Sequencing was performed on memory CD4+ T cells from blood. The J gene is TRBJ1-2, the V gene TRBV19; D unclear. The CDR3 region is CASSIGFGYGYTF. Here the CDR3 DNA reads TGTGCCAGTAGTATTGGATTCGGCTATGGCTACACCTTC.